This TCR beta chain was sequenced for a study of T-cell reconstitution after alpha-beta-depleted transplantation in children. Unique molecular identifiers featured in how the TCRbeta library was prepared. TCRdb fed the PCR reads into MiXCR, producing one record per CDR3 protein. Of some 530,000 distinct CDR3 sequences in the sample, around 12% were seen once. V was clipped by 5 bases and J by 12 bases; unmatched bases: 13. Per germline, CDR1 MNHEY and CDR2 SMNVEV (reference sequence). The CDR3 runs 13 residues. The source of this sequence is a human donor who donated a stem cell graft to a child with combined immunodeficiency. The chain carries TRBV27 and TRBJ2-7; TRBD1 aligns across 7 bases. Sequencing used PBMCs from the stem cell graft donor, obtained from the stem cell graft. The CDR3 protein is CASSPESMGQRYF. CDR3 bases: TGTGCCAGCAGTCCGGAATCGATGGGACAGCGGTACTTC.